The entry below describes one TCR beta chain. This CDR3 comprises 14 residues. CDR1 and CDR2 (germline): MDHEN, SYDVKM. The V and J ends lost 5 bases and 7 bases respectively, with 15 bases between them. These data belong to a study of blood T cell repertoires in COVID-19. Study at large: The origin of the acute and convalescent COVID-19 samples was the United States, Italy and Spain.

The authors' processing: Counts of nucleated cells, estimated from reference gene primer amplification, were obtained. Repertoires were generated with immunoSEQ multiplex PCR, while TCRdb's copy carries only in-frame clones and drops some. The DNA was the basis for D and trimming; V, J and clone size are from that table. The profile shows 70,000 to 100,000 clones, roughly 75% of them singletons. This sequence was found in a woman aged 45-60 years with acute or convalescent COVID-19. Specimen: peripheral blood. J is TRBJ1-5 and V is TRBV28; D possibly corresponds to TRBD1 (6 bases). The CDR3 DNA reads TGTGCCAGCAGTACCACAGGGCCACGGCAGCCCCAGCATTTT. It yields the protein CASSTTGPRQPQHF.